What follows are 29 T cell receptor beta chains derived from one specimen sequenced in a study of shared clonotypes between healthy human individuals. Repertoires were generated with immunoSEQ multiplex PCR, while TCRdb's copy carries only in-frame clones and drops some. Among more than 2,000,000 clones listed, 90% to 95% were seen once. The sample consisted of naive CD4+ T cells sorted from blood. Specified subset: CD45RA+ positively selected. Every receptor here comes from a young man in good health.

CDR3 bases: TGTGCCAGCAGTGCCCCTGTTGGAGAGAGGCGAAGATCCAATGAGCAGTTCTTC. Its protein product is CASSAPVGERRRSNEQFF. The chain links TRBV6-1 to TRBJ2-1, with D hard to call. V was trimmed by 4 bases and J by 6 bases, leaving 25 bases between them. The CDR3 contains 18 residues. Germline V lookup: CDR1 MNHNS, CDR2 SASEGT.

The V and J genes are TRBV7-9 and TRBJ2-3, with a tentative D call TRBD2 (5 bases). The CDR3 is 11 residues long. Trimming pared 5 bases from V and 5 bases from J, leaving 5 bases between. CDR1 is SEHNR and CDR2 is FQNEAQ in the germline V gene (reference sequence). CDR3 sequence: CASSEGDTQYF. As DNA, the CDR3 is TGTGCCAGCAGCGAGGGAGATACGCAGTATTTT.

CDR3 DNA: TGCAGCGTTGGGACTAGCGGGTCCGGCACAGATACGCAGTATTTT. Translation: CSVGTSGSGTDTQYF. The rearrangement joins TRBV29-1 to TRBJ2-3, with TRBD2 matching over 11 bases. J lost 1 base, V lost 4 bases, and 4 bases had no gene match. The CDR3 runs to 15 residues. Germline CDR1 SQVTM, CDR2 ANQGSEA.

CDR3 sequence: CASSESPGVREKLFF. CDR3 in DNA: TGTGCCAGCAGTGAATCCCCAGGGGTGCGGGAAAAACTGTTTTTT. The genes are TRBV25-1 and TRBJ1-4; tentative D call: TRBD1 (6 bases). Looked up from germline, CDR1 is MGHDK and CDR2 is SYGVNS. The CDR3 loop spans 15 amino acids. V lost 1 base and J 8 bases, leaving 14 bases between the germline ends.

The CDR3 reads CASSEAVLIPPEQYF. The CDR3, as DNA: TGTGCCAGCAGTGAAGCGGTGCTAATTCCTCCCGAGCAGTACTTC. The chain uses TRBV6-1 and TRBJ2-7; D unresolved. CDR3 length: 15 amino acids. Per germline, CDR1 MNHNS and CDR2 SASEGT. V lost 0 bases, J lost 6 bases, and 15 bases lay in between.

A single count supports this clone. The chain couples TRBV7-6 to TRBJ2-2; D perhaps matches TRBD2 (5 bases). Trimming removed 5 bases from V and 7 bases from J, with 20 bases in between. The germline gives CDR1 SGHVS, CDR2 FNYEAQ. The CDR3 loop spans 16 amino acids. The CDR3 loop reads CASSTMAANGNGELFF. Here the CDR3 DNA reads TGTGCCAGCAGCACAATGGCAGCGAACGGGAACGGGGAGCTGTTTTTT.

The J gene is TRBJ1-3, the V gene TRBV5-4, with TRBD1 matching 8 bases. The V gene's germline CDR1 is SGHNT and CDR2 YYREEE (reference sequence). The junction had 5 bases not matched to a gene; V was cut back by 4 bases and J by 2 bases. The CDR3 is made up of 15 amino acids. CDR3 DNA sequence: TGTGCCAGCAGCACACAGGGGGAACCTGGAAACACCATATATTTT. Translating gives CASSTQGEPGNTIYF.

CDR3 nucleotides: TGTGCCAGTAGTATAGACAGACAGAACACCGGGGAGCTGTTTTTT. The encoded protein is CASSIDRQNTGELFF. V and J are TRBV19 and TRBJ2-2; D remains unclear. Germline V gene sequence: CDR1 LNHDA, CDR2 SQIVND (reference sequence). CDR3 length equals 15 residues. Between the trimmed V and J ends, which lost 0 bases and 1 base, there was a span of 6 bases.

The chain uses TRBV7-9 and TRBJ2-7, with D perhaps TRBD1 (6 bases). V shed 5 bases and J shed 0 bases, with 8 bases lying between them. Germline V lookup: CDR1 SEHNR, CDR2 FQNEAQ (reference sequence). This CDR3 has 13 residues. The CDR3 region is CASSRQVSYEQYF. CDR3 DNA sequence: TGTGCCAGCAGCCGACAGGTCTCCTACGAGCAGTACTTC.

V is TRBV6-1 and J is TRBJ1-5, with D perhaps matching TRBD1 (5 bases). Germline values: CDR1 MNHNS, CDR2 SASEGT. Trimming took 4 bases from V and 3 from J, leaving 10 bases between them. The CDR3 is 14 amino acids. Written as DNA, the CDR3 is TGTGCCAGCAGTGGGTCAGGGAACAATCAGCCCCAGCATTTT. It specifies CASSGSGNNQPQHF.

The chain recombines TRBV4-1 with TRBJ1-1; the D is unclear. Germline V lookup: CDR1 MGHRA, CDR2 YSYEKL. Deletions cut 4 bases from V and 3 bases from J, with 9 bases between. The CDR3 contains 13 residues. The CDR3 DNA sequence: TGCGCCAGCAGCCTACTCGGGGACACTGAAGCTTTCTTT. As protein: CASSLLGDTEAFF.

V usage is TRBV7-8 and J usage is TRBJ1-5; TRBD1 is a possible D gene (6 bases). Trimming took 1 base from V and 2 from J, leaving 12 bases between them. CDR1 SGHVS and CDR2 FQNEAQ come from the germline V gene. The CDR3 loop spans 16 amino acids. The CDR3 sequence is CASSLEVGAGNQPQHF. CDR3 in DNA: TGTGCCAGCAGCTTAGAGGTGGGGGCGGGCAATCAGCCCCAGCATTTT.

This sequence joins TRBV5-1 and TRBJ2-5; 7 bases fit TRBD2. The ends lost 7 bases at V and 5 bases at J; junction bases unmatched: 14. This CDR3 spans 15 amino acids. Germline V CDR1 and CDR2: SGHRS, YFSETQ. CDR3 sequence: CASSFKQEGGETQYF. In DNA form, the CDR3 reads TGCGCCAGCTCTTTCAAACAGGAGGGAGGGGAGACCCAGTACTTC.

This sequence joins TRBV5-4 and TRBJ2-1, with 10 positions matching TRBD2. V dropped 2 bases and J dropped 8; count of bases not matched to a gene: 4. This CDR3 spans 14 amino acids. The germline V gene has CDR1 SGHNT and CDR2 YYREEE (reference sequence). The chain's CDR3 is CASSLTSGTDEQFF. The CDR3 nucleotides read TGTGCCAGCAGCTTAACTAGCGGGACGGATGAGCAGTTCTTC.

This clone was seen more than once but under ten times. The V call is TRBV27, the J call TRBJ1-1; the D is unclear. The ends were cut back, 8 bases at V and 1 base at J, with 11 bases in the middle. Germline values: CDR1 MNHEY, CDR2 SMNVEV (reference sequence). The CDR3 is made up of 13 amino acids. CDR3: CASRIARNTEAFF. The CDR3 DNA reads as TGTGCCAGCCGGATCGCGAGGAACACTGAAGCTTTCTTT.

This clone was recorded once. The chain links TRBV28 to TRBJ2-3; 8 bases are a match to TRBD1. Germline lookup yields CDR1 MDHEN and CDR2 SYDVKM. The CDR3 has 15 residues. V was clipped by 4 bases and J by 2 bases; unmatched bases: 5. The CDR3 is CASSSPGQVTDTQYF. DNA of the CDR3: TGTGCCAGCAGTTCCCCGGGACAGGTCACAGATACGCAGTATTTT.

The chain carries TRBV29-1 and TRBJ1-2; D gene ambiguous. V lost 4 bases and J lost 3, with 9 bases in between. The CDR3 totals 12 residues. Germline assignment: CDR1 SQVTM and CDR2 ANQGSEA. CDR3 protein: CSVVVWDYGYTF. The CDR3, as DNA: TGCAGCGTTGTCGTATGGGACTATGGCTACACCTTC.

The chain has TRBV5-3 and TRBJ2-7, with D possibly TRBD1 on 5 matching bases. TRBV5-3 is placed among ORFs of uncertain function. This CDR3 is 13 amino acids long. V was pared by 5 bases and J by 6 bases, with 15 bases between. As DNA, the CDR3 is TGTGCCAGAAGACCGACCAGGGTAGTCGAGCAGTACTTC. This encodes CARRPTRVVEQYF.

The chain has TRBV28 and TRBJ1-5, with TRBD1 as a possible D gene (5 bases). Germline V gene data show CDR1 as MDHEN and CDR2 as SYDVKM. The V end lost 7 bases, the J end lost 0 bases, and 22 bases lay between the germline ends. The CDR3 length is 18 residues. CDR3 nucleotides: TGTGCCAGCACCCCAGGGATCTTACCTTCCGATAGCAATCAGCCCCAGCATTTT. Residues: CASTPGILPSDSNQPQHF.

In this sample, this clone turned up once. The CDR3 sequence is CASSPRTSGIYEQYF. Written as DNA, the CDR3 is TGTGCCAGCAGCCCCAGGACTAGCGGCATCTACGAGCAGTACTTC. V usage is TRBV7-2 and J usage is TRBJ2-7; TRBD2 matches at 10 bases. The CDR3 is made up of 15 amino acids. The ends lost 5 bases at V and 3 bases at J; junction bases unmatched: 7. Germline V lookup: CDR1 SGHTA, CDR2 FQGNSA.

The V gene is TRBV2, the J gene TRBJ2-7; 8 nucleotides line up with TRBD2. The CDR3 sequence is 15 residues long. V shed 3 bases and J 4 bases; nucleotides not matched to a gene: 8. The V gene's germline CDR1 is SNHLY and CDR2 FYNNEI. The CDR3 DNA sequence: TGTGCCAGCAGTGATCGGGCGGGGGGCCTGTACGAGCAGTACTTC. It yields the protein CASSDRAGGLYEQYF. The full variable domain, in which reference TRBV2 and TRBJ2-7 provide the parts outside the CDR3, is EPEVTQTPSHQVTQMGQEVILRCVPISNHLYFYWYRQILGQKVEFLVSFYNNEISEKSEIFDDQFSVERPDGSNFTLKIRSTKLEDSAMYFCASSDRAGGLYEQYFGPGTRLTVT.

The chain combines TRBV28 with TRBJ1-5; D gene unclear. Between the trimmed V and J ends, which lost 5 bases and 2 bases, there was a span of 16 bases. Germline V lookup: CDR1 MDHEN, CDR2 SYDVKM. CDR3 length: 16 residues. CDR3 coding DNA: TGTGCCAGCAGTATGCTGGAGCAGGCGGGCAATCAGCCCCAGCATTTT. Translation: CASSMLEQAGNQPQHF.

The chain couples TRBV5-4 to TRBJ1-4, with TRBD1 identical over 8 bases. CDR1 is SGHNT and CDR2 is YYREEE in the germline V gene (reference sequence). This CDR3 region has 15 residues. V dropped 4 bases and J dropped 4; count of bases not matched to a gene: 6. CDR3 sequence: CASSSDRGLNEKLFF. The DNA of the CDR3 is TGTGCCAGCAGCAGCGACAGGGGACTTAATGAAAAACTGTTTTTT. Supplemented by reference TRBV5-4 and TRBJ1-4, the full variable domain reads ETGVTQSPTHLIKTRGQQVTLRCSSQSGHNTVSWYQQALGQGPQFIFQYYREEENGRGNFPPRFSGLQFPNYSSELNVNALELDDSALYLCASSSDRGLNEKLFFGSGTQLSVL.

The chain has TRBV19 and TRBJ2-4, with TRBD1 matching 9 bases. Germline V CDR1 and CDR2: LNHDA, SQIVND (reference sequence). V shed 3 bases, J shed 14 bases, and the junction held 2 bases outside the gene matches. The CDR3 contains 11 residues. The CDR3 region has the DNA TGTGCCAGTAGTATCGGGACAGGGAAGTACTTC. Its protein is CASSIGTGKYF.

There are a few counts of this clone. The V call is TRBV4-1, the J call TRBJ1-5; tentatively, D is TRBD1 (6 bases). CDR1 is MGHRA and CDR2 is YSYEKL in the germline V gene. V shed 1 base and J shed 5 bases, with 12 bases lying between them. The CDR3 is made up of 15 amino acids. As DNA, the CDR3 is TGCGCCAGCAGCCAAGGGGCGCCAGGGGATCAGCCCCAGCATTTT. Translating gives CASSQGAPGDQPQHF.

Points on this clone: Other DNA sequences from this sample encode an identical CDR3 as well. The J gene is TRBJ2-3, the V gene TRBV27, with D unresolved. The CDR3 totals 12 residues. The ends were cut back, 2 bases at V and 6 bases at J, with 6 bases in the middle. Germline CDR1 and CDR2: MNHEY and SMNVEV (reference sequence). CDR3 in amino acids: CASSLLGDTQYF. The CDR3 DNA reads as TGTGCCAGCAGTTTACTCGGGGATACGCAGTATTTT.

V gene TRBV10-1 combines with J gene TRBJ2-1; 9 bases match TRBD1. Germline CDR1 is WNHNN and CDR2 is SYGVQD (reference sequence). J was trimmed by 15 bases and V by 5 bases; bases with no gene match: 14. The CDR3 has 14 amino acids. The CDR3: CASSQTGTGSVLFF. In DNA, the CDR3 is TGCGCCAGCAGTCAGACCGGGACAGGGTCGGTGTTGTTCTTC.

This clone was detected only once. The chain uses TRBV4-3 and TRBJ2-2; no firm D call. The CDR3 has 17 amino acids. CDR1 and CDR2 from the germline V gene are LGHNA and YSLEER. Trimming stripped 0 bases from V and 2 bases from J, with 13 bases between. The CDR3 coding sequence is TGCGCCAGCAGCCAAGATTACCGGACGAGTAACACCGGGGAGCTGTTTTTT. Amino acid sequence: CASSQDYRTSNTGELFF.

This clone has a single count. The chain couples TRBV9 to TRBJ1-2, with D unclear. The germline V and J ends were trimmed by 0 bases and 3 bases, with 6 bases remaining between them. The CDR3 sequence is 13 residues long. Looked up from germline, CDR1 is SGDLS and CDR2 is YYNGEE. The CDR3 is CASSVAVDYGYTF. As DNA, the CDR3 is TGTGCCAGCAGCGTAGCCGTCGACTATGGCTACACCTTC.